These T cell receptor beta chains were read from a single sample in a study of cytomegalovirus exposure and HLA in healthy donors. Profiling relied on immunoSEQ multiplex PCR, and the TCRdb table lists in-frame clones only, not all of them. The top ten hold around 1.3% of the sample, which has roughly 130,000 clones, approximately 80% seen once. The sequenced sample consisted of PBMCs. The receptor source for this set is a girl under 10 years old in good health and CMV-seronegative. Both conserved end residues are part of each CDR3. The order of the fields is D gene, V gene, J gene, clone size, CDR3 DNA, CDR3 protein. The D gene is left open where the match is weak. Clone sizes are given selectively: once, few, many, or a class where the clone is expanded.

NA	TRBV10-1	TRBJ2-5	NA	TGCGCCAGCAGTTCGGAGACCCAGTACTTC	CASSSETQYF
TRBD1	TRBV5-1	TRBJ1-1	few	TGCGCCAGCAGCCCCGACAGGGGTAATGAAGCTTTCTTT	CASSPDRGNEAFF
NA	TRBV7-9	TRBJ1-5	NA	TGTGCCAGCAGCTTCAATAGCAATCAGCCCCAGCATTTT	CASSFNSNQPQHF
TRBD2	TRBV5-8	TRBJ2-6	NA	TGTGCCAGCAGCTCCCATCGGGGGGCTGGGGCCAACGTCCTGACTTTC	CASSSHRGAGANVLTF
NA	TRBV2	TRBJ2-2	NA	TGTGCCAGCAGTGCCGGGGGAGGCACCGGGGAGCTGTTTTTT	CASSAGGGTGELFF
NA	TRBV27	TRBJ1-5	NA	TGTGCCAGCAGTTTCAGGGATAGCAATCAGCCCCAGCATTTT	CASSFRDSNQPQHF
TRBD1	TRBV27	TRBJ1-6	once	TGTGCCAGCAGTGGGCGGACAGGGGCGTGGAATTCACCCCTCCACTTT	CASSGRTGAWNSPLHF
NA	TRBV15	TRBJ1-1	NA	TGTGCCACCAGCAGACTAGGACTCCTAAGGAACACTGAAGCTTTCTTT	CATSRLGLLRNTEAFF
NA	TRBV7-9	TRBJ1-5	NA	TGTGCCAGCAGCCGAGCGGGGGGGGTCAATCAGCCCCAGCATTTT	CASSRAGGVNQPQHF
NA	TRBV5-1	TRBJ2-1	NA	TGCGCCAGCCACCTCGTTCCCCCCGGGTCCTACAATGAGCAGTTCTTC	CASHLVPPGSYNEQFF
NA	TRBV7-9	TRBJ2-5	few	TGTGCCAGCAGCTTAGGCTGGGAGGCTGGGGACCTAGAGACCCAGTACTTC	CASSLGWEAGDLETQYF
TRBD1	TRBV15	TRBJ2-1	NA	TGTGCCACTGAGAACCGGGACAGGGTATCGTCCGGCAATGAGCAGTTCTTC	CATENRDRVSSGNEQFF
NA	TRBV13	TRBJ1-1	NA	TGTGCCAGCAGCTTAGAAGGGAGGTTCACTGAAGCTTTCTTT	CASSLEGRFTEAFF
TRBD2	TRBV6-1	TRBJ2-3	NA	TGTGCCAGCAGTGAAGAGCGGGGGGGCACAGATACGCAGTATTTT	CASSEERGGTDTQYF
NA	TRBV6-7	TRBJ1-4	few	TGTGCCACCATACTACAGGGATGGTGTGAAAAACTGTTTTTT	CATILQGWCEKLFF
TRBD2	TRBV11-2	TRBJ2-7	NA	TGTGCCAGCAGCTCACAACTCGGACTAGACTACGAGCAGTACTTC	CASSSQLGLDYEQYF
NA	TRBV7-9	TRBJ1-2	many	TGTGCCAGCAGCTTAACAGGTGTAGGCTACACCTTC	CASSLTGVGYTF
TRBD2	TRBV4-1	TRBJ2-3	few	TGCGCCAGCAGCCAAGAGCCAAGCGGGGGGGGCACAGATACGCAGTATTTT	CASSQEPSGGGTDTQYF
TRBD2	TRBV7-7	TRBJ2-1	NA	TGTGCCAGCAGCTTATCGTTAGCGGGAGGCCCCTACAATGAGCAGTTCTTC	CASSLSLAGGPYNEQFF
TRBD1	TRBV4-1	TRBJ2-6	NA	TGCGCCAGTACCCAGACAGGGGGCTCTGGGGCCAACGTCCTGACTTTC	CASTQTGGSGANVLTF
TRBD1	TRBV19	TRBJ1-2	NA	TGTGCCAGTAGTCCCGACAGGGGCAATTCCTATGGCTACACCTTC	CASSPDRGNSYGYTF
TRBD1	TRBV29-1	TRBJ1-2	once	TGCAGCGTAGGCCAGGGGGAGGACTATGGCTACACCTTC	CSVGQGEDYGYTF
TRBD1	TRBV28	TRBJ2-3	NA	TGTGCCAGCAGTTTTGGACAGGCGCGCACAGATACGCAGTATTTT	CASSFGQARTDTQYF
NA	TRBV30	TRBJ2-5	NA	TGTGCCTGGAGTGCTCTTTGGGGGGACCAAGAGACCCAGTACTTC	CAWSALWGDQETQYF
NA	TRBV6-1	TRBJ1-5	NA	TGTGCCAGCAGGTACAGAGTCAATCAGCCCCAGCATTTT	CASRYRVNQPQHF
NA	TRBV5-6	TRBJ2-7	NA	TGTGCCAGCAGCTCACAGGGTTACGAGCAGTACTTC	CASSSQGYEQYF
TRBD2	TRBV18	TRBJ2-5	NA	TGTGCCAGCTCACCGACTAGCGGGAGGTTGGAGACCCAGTACTTC	CASSPTSGRLETQYF
TRBD1	TRBV7-8	TRBJ1-1	NA	TGTGCCAGCAGCTTAGCAGGCAGGGGGCGCGTTAGCACTGAAGCTTTCTTT	CASSLAGRGRVSTEAFF
NA	TRBV5-1	TRBJ1-4	few	TGCGCCAGCAGCTTGGGACAGGCAACTAATGAAAAACTGTTTTTT	CASSLGQATNEKLFF
NA	TRBV7-9	TRBJ1-1	NA	TGTGCCAGCAGCTCCCTCCAGGGTGGGGGGACTGAAGCTTTCTTT	CASSSLQGGGTEAFF
TRBD1	TRBV6-5	TRBJ1-4	NA	TGTGCCAGCAGTTACACCATACAGGGGGGTGATGAAAAACTGTTTTTT	CASSYTIQGGDEKLFF
TRBD1	TRBV27	TRBJ2-5	NA	TGTGCCAGCGGAAACAGGGGGGAGACCCAGTACTTC	CASGNRGETQYF
NA	TRBV7-8	TRBJ2-6	NA	TGTGCCAGCAGCTTAAAGTTACGTGTCAGGGGCTACACTGGGGCCAACGTCCTGACTTTC	CASSLKLRVRGYTGANVLTF
TRBD2	TRBV6-4	TRBJ2-2	NA	TGTGCCAGCAGTGCTAGCGGGAGCACCGGGGAGCTGTTTTTT	CASSASGSTGELFF
TRBD1	TRBV7-9	TRBJ2-7	NA	TGTGCCAGCAGCTCGGACAGGGGTATGTACGAGCAGTACTTC	CASSSDRGMYEQYF
TRBD2	TRBV27	TRBJ2-1	NA	TGTGCCAGCAGTCCCCTAGCGGGAGGGGACAATGAGCAGTTCTTC	CASSPLAGGDNEQFF
NA	TRBV7-2	TRBJ2-7	NA	TGTGCCAGCAGCGCGTGGGACATGAGCTCCTACGAGCAGTACTTC	CASSAWDMSSYEQYF
NA	TRBV19	TRBJ2-7	NA	TGTGCCAGTCACGGACAGAGTGTTTACGAGCAGTACTTC	CASHGQSVYEQYF
TRBD2	TRBV2	TRBJ2-2	NA	TGTGCCAGCAGTGTTTCTAGCGGGGAGAACACCGGGGAGCTGTTTTTT	CASSVSSGENTGELFF
NA	TRBV2	TRBJ2-2	few	TGTGCCAGCAGGACCTTAGCGATGAACACCGGGGAGCTGTTTTTT	CASRTLAMNTGELFF
TRBD2	TRBV9	TRBJ2-1	NA	TGTGCCAGCAGCGTAAGCGGGAGTTCCTACAATGAGCAGTTCTTC	CASSVSGSSYNEQFF
NA	TRBV25-1	TRBJ2-5	once	TGTGCCAGCAGTGAAAGAGGACTACAAGAGACCCAGTACTTC	CASSERGLQETQYF